This TCR beta chain was sequenced for a study of blood T cell repertoires in COVID-19. In the study overall: The United States, Italy and Spain supplied acute and convalescent COVID-19 samples. Sample material is recorded as cDNA or gDNA derived from T cells, B-cell-depleted T cells, or PBMCs.

Looked up from germline, CDR1 is DFQATT and CDR2 is SNEGSKA (reference sequence). V shed 7 bases and J shed 9 bases, with 10 bases lying between them. The CDR3 runs 10 residues. Per the original data handling: Using reference gene primer amplification, nucleated cell counts were estimated. The data were produced by immunoSEQ multiplex PCR, yet TCRdb's version contains in-frame clones alone and is incomplete. Clone size and V and J calls were adopted from that table, with D and trimming inferred from the DNA. The sample records about 300,000 clones, 90% to 95% being singletons. The sequenced material came from peripheral blood. The clonotype comes from a woman aged 30 to 39 with COVID-19, enrolled during active disease. The chain carries TRBV20-1 and TRBJ2-1; D may be TRBD1 (6 bases). DNA of the CDR3: TGCAGTGTTCAGGGGTTTGAGCAGTTCTTC. It is translated as CSVQGFEQFF.